Below are 6 T cell receptor beta chains sequenced from a single sample in a study of early T cells in non-severe SARS-CoV-2 infection. MiXCR, run by TCRdb on the 5' RACE reads, gives a single entry per CDR3 protein. This sample yields about 80,000 distinct CDR3 sequences, of which roughly 4.7% are seen a single time; approximately 7% belongs to the top ten. The input for sequencing was whole blood, taken at baseline. The receptors originated from an adult who was a healthcare worker with PCR-confirmed SARS-CoV-2 infection or an uninfected control (not recorded which).

The gene calls are TRBV12-3 or TRBV12-4 and TRBJ2-7, with D perhaps TRBD1 (7 bases). CDR3 length: 14 amino acids. The germline V and J ends were trimmed by 7 bases and 3 bases, with 16 bases remaining between them. The CDR3 loop reads CASTQGGSYYEQYF. The CDR3 DNA sequence: TGTGCCAGCACCCAGGGGGGATCGTACTACGAGCAGTACTTC.

This clonotype was observed a handful of times. The V gene is TRBV30, the J gene TRBJ2-1; 12 bases align to TRBD2. This CDR3 has 14 residues. Losses at the gene ends were 0 bases for V and 7 bases for J; bases not matched to a gene: 1. The germline gives CDR1 GTSNPN, CDR2 SVGIG (reference sequence). CDR3: CAWSVGTSGNEQFF. The CDR3 DNA reads as TGTGCCTGGAGTGTGGGGACTAGCGGGAATGAGCAGTTCTTC. Full variable domain (remainder filled in from reference TRBV30 and TRBJ2-1): SQTIHQWPATLVQPVGSPLSLECTVEGTSNPNLYWYRQAAGRGLQLLFYSVGIGQISSEVPQNLSASRPQDRQFILSSKKLLLSDSGFYLCAWSVGTSGNEQFFGPGTRLTVL.

There are many counts of this clonotype. The V and J genes are TRBV12-3 or TRBV12-4 and TRBJ2-3; no firm D call. The CDR3 loop spans 12 amino acids. Trimming took 3 bases from V and 4 from J, leaving 5 bases between them. For the CDR3, the DNA is TGTGCCAGCAGTTTGAGTGCAGATACGCAGTATTTT. Protein: CASSLSADTQYF.

The genes are TRBV5-6 and TRBJ1-2; tentatively, D is TRBD1 (5 bases). Germline loops: CDR1 SGHDT, CDR2 YYEEEE. Trimming took 5 bases from V and 5 from J, leaving 13 bases between them. This CDR3 is 13 amino acids long. For the CDR3, the DNA is TGTGCCAGCAGTTTGACAGAAGTTTATGGCTACACCTTC. Its translation: CASSLTEVYGYTF.

This clonotype was found a few times. The chain has TRBV5-1 and TRBJ1-3; D is uncertain. Germline CDR1 is SGHRS and CDR2 is YFSETQ. The CDR3 sequence is 14 residues long. V was cut by 2 bases and J by 0 bases, with 6 bases left in between. This CDR3 reads CASSFDTSGNTIYF. Written as DNA, the CDR3 is TGCGCCAGCAGCTTCGACACCTCTGGAAACACCATATATTTT.

The sample holds a few counts of this clonotype. The V gene is TRBV2, the J gene TRBJ2-1; D is uncertain. The CDR3 is 12 residues long. With 4 bases removed from V and 8 bases from J, the gap between germline ends came to 9 bases. CDR1 and CDR2 (germline): SNHLY, FYNNEI. The CDR3 DNA sequence: TGTGCCAGCAGTGCCCTCGAATATGAGCAGTTCTTC. It is translated as CASSALEYEQFF. Full variable domain (outside the CDR3, taken from reference TRBV2 and TRBJ2-1): EPEVTQTPSHQVTQMGQEVILRCVPISNHLYFYWYRQILGQKVEFLVSFYNNEISEKSEIFDDQFSVERPDGSNFTLKIRSTKLEDSAMYFCASSALEYEQFFGPGTRLTVL.